This T cell receptor (beta chain) was identified during a study of T cell changes during pregnancy in multiple sclerosis. Generated by immunoSEQ multiplex PCR, the TCRdb table keeps only in-frame clones and is missing some. The sample includes about 41,000 clones, roughly 90% of them seen just once. The CDR3 covers 15 residues. Looked up from germline, CDR1 is LNHNV and CDR2 is YYDKDF (reference sequence). Germline trimming cut 3 bases from V and 8 bases from J; bases unmatched to any gene: 5. This TCR was sampled from a female donor with multiple sclerosis, enrolled in a pregnancy study. The V and J genes are TRBV15 and TRBJ1-6; TRBD1 matches 9 bases. The sample consisted of CD8+ T cells from peripheral blood mononuclear cells, taken in the third trimester of pregnancy. DNA for the CDR3: TGTGCCACCAGCAGCTGGGGACAGGGCCATTCACCCCTCCACTTT. This translates into CATSSWGQGHSPLHF.